This T cell receptor (beta chain) emerged from a study of cytomegalovirus exposure and HLA in healthy donors. Sequencing used immunoSEQ multiplex PCR; TCRdb keeps in-frame clones, though not all of them. Found here are around 300,000 clones, approximately 90% of them singletons; the top ten hold over 1%. The count of this clone is one. Germline trimming cut 2 bases from V and 1 base from J; bases unmatched to any gene: 12. The CDR3 contains 18 residues. Germline V lookup: CDR1 MNHEY, CDR2 SMNVEV (reference sequence). The specimen sequenced was PBMCs. V usage is TRBV27 and J usage is TRBJ2-3, with 7 positions matching TRBD2. The TCR was taken from a woman aged 30 to 39 in good health and CMV-seropositive. CDR3 loop: CASSLGREPDYGTDTQYF. Here the CDR3 DNA reads TGTGCCAGCAGTTTAGGGCGGGAGCCCGACTACGGCACAGATACGCAGTATTTT.